The next 23 T cell receptor beta chains were all read from a single sample in a study of CD8 T cells in ankylosing spondylitis. Study results and caveats: Blood of patients with ankylosing spondylitis appeared to be characterized by a TCR beta motif of 8 or 9 highly homologous variants.

No antigen has been assigned to these receptors. MiXCR, run by TCRdb on the 5' RACE reads, gives a single entry per CDR3 protein. The sample has hundreds of thousands of distinct CDR3 sequences, roughly 18% seen once. Sequencing was carried out using blood, either unsorted or a sorted T cell fraction (not recorded which). The receptors here all came from a male donor with ankylosing spondylitis.

V usage is TRBV7-2 and J usage is TRBJ1-1, with D possibly being TRBD1 (5 bases). The CDR3 sequence is 16 residues long. CDR1 and CDR2 (germline): SGHTA, FQGNSA. Trimming removed 7 bases at V and 0 bases at J, with 18 bases between. The CDR3: CASTRTPVGVNTEAFF. The CDR3 DNA follows: TGTGCCAGCACCAGAACCCCGGTGGGGGTGAACACTGAAGCTTTCTTT.

The chain links TRBV7-9 to TRBJ1-2, with D possibly being TRBD1 (5 bases). The CDR3 extends over 15 amino acids. Trimming removed 1 base at V and 4 bases at J, with 13 bases between. Germline assignment: CDR1 SEHNR and CDR2 FQNEAQ (reference sequence). The CDR3 DNA follows: TGTGCCAGCAGCTTAGGACAGATAAAGGGCTATGGCTACACCTTC. It translates to CASSLGQIKGYGYTF.

This clonotype appeared a few times. This chain links TRBV7-2 with TRBJ2-1, with TRBD2 identical over 8 bases. From germline, CDR1 is SGHTA and CDR2 FQGNSA. The CDR3 has 15 residues. V gave up 5 bases and J gave up 3 bases; unmatched junction bases: 6. The CDR3 protein is CASSLSGAFYNEQFF. CDR3 coding DNA: TGTGCCAGCAGCCTTAGCGGGGCGTTCTACAATGAGCAGTTCTTC.

This chain links TRBV5-6 with TRBJ2-2; 10 nucleotides match TRBD1. The CDR3 has 16 amino acids. Unmatched junction bases numbered 5, after V lost 3 bases and J lost 3 bases. Germline V gene sequence: CDR1 SGHDT, CDR2 YYEEEE. The CDR3 sequence: CASSSRDRGYTGELFF. In DNA, the CDR3 is TGTGCCAGCAGCTCTCGGGACAGGGGTTACACCGGGGAGCTGTTTTTT.

The sample holds a few counts of this clonotype. The V gene is TRBV11-3, the J gene TRBJ1-4, with D unclear. The CDR3 covers 12 residues. CDR1 and CDR2 (germline): SGHNT, YENEEA. Trimming removed 1 base from V and 6 bases from J, with 3 bases in between. DNA of the CDR3: TGTGCCAGCAGCTTAGGGTATGAAAAACTGTTTTTT. This translates into CASSLGYEKLFF.

This chain uses TRBV30 with TRBJ2-7; D possibly corresponds to TRBD2 (5 bases). V was clipped by 5 bases and J by 1 base, with 12 bases between them. CDR3 length: 13 residues. Germline CDR1 GTSNPN, CDR2 SVGIG (reference sequence). CDR3 sequence: CAWGSDLSYEQYF. In DNA, the CDR3 is TGTGCCTGGGGGAGCGACCTATCCTACGAGCAGTACTTC. Full variable domain (missing parts from reference TRBV30 and TRBJ2-7): SQTIHQWPATLVQPVGSPLSLECTVEGTSNPNLYWYRQAAGRGLQLLFYSVGIGQISSEVPQNLSASRPQDRQFILSSKKLLLSDSGFYLCAWGSDLSYEQYFGPGTRLTVT.

The genes are TRBV20-1 and TRBJ2-1; TRBD2 matches 8 bases. Germline lookup yields CDR1 DFQATT and CDR2 SNEGSKA (reference sequence). The V and J ends lost 7 bases and 7 bases, in that order; junction bases with no gene match: 6. CDR3 size: 12 residues. The CDR3 DNA reads as TGCAGTGAAACTAGCGGAGAGAATGAGCAGTTCTTC. It specifies CSETSGENEQFF.

V usage is TRBV20-1 and J usage is TRBJ2-5; no clear D. This CDR3 comprises 15 residues. CDR1 is DFQATT and CDR2 is SNEGSKA in the germline V gene (reference sequence). Trimming took off 3 bases at V and 3 bases at J, with 17 bases between the two ends. The CDR3 coding sequence is TGCAGTGCTAGCCCTCTATGGGCGAAGGAAGAGACCCAGTACTTC. Its protein product is CSASPLWAKEETQYF.

This clonotype was seen a few times. The chain joins TRBV3-1 to TRBJ1-1; D not certain. The V end lost 2 bases, the J end lost 4 bases, and 11 bases lay between the germline ends. Germline V gene lookup returns CDR1 LGHDT and CDR2 YNNKEL (reference sequence). The CDR3 covers 14 residues. The CDR3 bases are TGTGCCAGCAGCCAAAATTCCGCGGGCACTGAAGCTTTCTTT. This codes for CASSQNSAGTEAFF.

This clonotype was seen a few times. This chain uses TRBV6-1 with TRBJ2-2, with D hard to call. This CDR3 region has 15 residues. CDR1 is MNHNS, CDR2 SASEGT, per germline. Trimming took 11 bases from V and 6 from J, leaving 22 bases between them. As DNA, the CDR3 is TGTGCCGGCCGGTGGCTAGTGGAGTTAGCCGGGGAGCTGTTTTTT. Its protein product is CAGRWLVELAGELFF.

In this sample, this clonotype turned up a few times. The chain joins TRBV3-1 to TRBJ2-1; tentatively, D is TRBD2 (5 bases). Germline V gene data show CDR1 as LGHDT and CDR2 as YNNKEL (reference sequence). V was trimmed by 3 bases and J by 0 bases, leaving 15 bases between them. This CDR3 is 17 amino acids long. This CDR3 is CASSQTRGPSSYNEQFF. CDR3 coding DNA: TGTGCCAGCAGCCAGACCCGAGGGCCCAGCTCCTACAATGAGCAGTTCTTC.

The V call is TRBV9, the J call TRBJ1-5, with D perhaps matching TRBD1 (5 bases). The CDR3 is 14 amino acids. V was pared by 4 bases and J by 3 bases, with 11 bases between. Germline CDR1 SGDLS, CDR2 YYNGEE. The CDR3 protein is CASSPQGYNQPQHF. The CDR3 nucleotides are TGTGCCAGCAGCCCTCAGGGTTACAATCAGCCCCAGCATTTT.

This clonotype was counted only a few times. The chain has TRBV29-1 and TRBJ2-5; tentatively, D is TRBD2 (5 bases). Trimming took off 3 bases at V and 5 bases at J, with 13 bases between the two ends. CDR3 size: 13 residues. CDR1 is SQVTM, CDR2 ANQGSEA, per germline. CDR3 residues: CSVDVGVGETQYF. The CDR3 region has the DNA TGCAGCGTTGACGTCGGGGTTGGGGAGACCCAGTACTTC.

J is TRBJ2-1 and V is TRBV21-1. TRBV21-1 is termed a pseudogene. CDR3 length: 13 residues. CDR3 residues: CASSKAPFWEQFF. CDR3 bases: TGTGCCAGCAGCAAAGCGCCCTTTTGGGAGCAGTTCTTC.

This clonotype showed up many times. The chain links TRBV28 to TRBJ2-5; D is undetermined. Germline V gene data show CDR1 as MDHEN and CDR2 as SYDVKM. The V end was cut by 8 bases, the J end by 3 bases, with 10 bases between. CDR3 size: 12 residues. CDR3 in DNA: TGTGCCAGCTCAGCGCCGAAAGAGACCCAGTACTTC. This gives the protein CASSAPKETQYF.

CDR3 nucleotide sequence: TGCGCCAGCAGCTTACAGGGTTTTTACGAGCAGTACTTC. Translated: CASSLQGFYEQYF. The V and J genes are TRBV5-1 and TRBJ2-7; a weak D match, TRBD1 (6 bases). The CDR3 runs to 13 residues. Deletions cut 2 bases from V and 4 bases from J, with 10 bases between. Germline-derived CDR1 and CDR2 are SGHRS and YFSETQ.

The V and J genes are TRBV20-1 and TRBJ1-4; 7 bases are a match to TRBD1. Looked up from germline, CDR1 is DFQATT and CDR2 is SNEGSKA (reference sequence). This CDR3 comprises 15 residues. V was pared by 4 bases and J by 2 bases, with 7 bases of the junction left unmatched. The CDR3 loop reads CSATPGGWTNEKLFF. CDR3 sequence (DNA): TGCAGTGCTACCCCAGGGGGGTGGACTAATGAAAAACTGTTTTTT.

This clonotype was recorded many times. The rearrangement joins TRBV5-1 to TRBJ1-2; 10 nucleotides agree with TRBD1. The V segment lost 0 bases and the J segment 6 bases; nucleotides outside the gene matches: 5. CDR3 length equals 15 residues. Germline V gene data show CDR1 as SGHRS and CDR2 as YFSETQ. This CDR3 reads CASSLAGTGDNGYTF. In DNA, the CDR3 is TGCGCCAGCAGCTTGGCCGGGACAGGGGACAATGGCTACACCTTC.

The sample holds a few counts of this clonotype. The J gene is TRBJ2-3, the V gene TRBV10-3; 11 nucleotides agree with TRBD2. Germline values: CDR1 ENHRY, CDR2 SYGVKD. This CDR3 comprises 15 residues. Unmatched junction bases numbered 6, after V lost 6 bases and J lost 4 bases. The CDR3, as DNA: TGTGCCATCAGCCAACTAGCGGGGGCCTCAGATACGCAGTATTTT. Translated, it gives CAISQLAGASDTQYF.

J is TRBJ2-3 and V is TRBV5-1; the D is unclear. Germline V gene data show CDR1 as SGHRS and CDR2 as YFSETQ. V dropped 0 bases and J dropped 2 bases, with 10 bases sitting between them. This CDR3 has 15 amino acids. The CDR3: CASSLARTNTDTQYF. The CDR3, as DNA: TGCGCCAGCAGCTTGGCCAGGACCAACACAGATACGCAGTATTTT.

The gene calls are TRBV5-1 and TRBJ1-4, with 8 bases lining up with TRBD1. Unmatched junction bases numbered 5, after V lost 3 bases and J lost 4 bases. Looked up from germline, CDR1 is SGHRS and CDR2 is YFSETQ. CDR3 length: 15 residues. CDR3 bases: TGCGCCAGCAGCTGGACAGGGATCCGTAATGAAAAACTGTTTTTT. It yields the protein CASSWTGIRNEKLFF.

V usage is TRBV11-3 and J usage is TRBJ2-1; D might be TRBD2 (6 bases). The CDR3 loop spans 14 amino acids. The V end lost 1 base, the J end lost 5 bases, and 9 bases lay between the germline ends. Germline V gene sequence: CDR1 SGHNT, CDR2 YENEEA. In DNA form, the CDR3 reads TGTGCCAGCAGCTTAGGCGGGACTCACAATGAGCAGTTCTTC. Protein product: CASSLGGTHNEQFF.

This clonotype was detected only a few times. This chain links TRBV30 with TRBJ1-1, with D uncertain. The CDR3 contains 13 residues. Germline V lookup: CDR1 GTSNPN, CDR2 SVGIG (reference sequence). V lost 2 bases to trimming and J lost 1 base, with 8 bases between them. The CDR3 DNA reads as TGTGCCTGGAGTAGGGAGGGGAACACTGAAGCTTTCTTT. Translating gives CAWSREGNTEAFF.